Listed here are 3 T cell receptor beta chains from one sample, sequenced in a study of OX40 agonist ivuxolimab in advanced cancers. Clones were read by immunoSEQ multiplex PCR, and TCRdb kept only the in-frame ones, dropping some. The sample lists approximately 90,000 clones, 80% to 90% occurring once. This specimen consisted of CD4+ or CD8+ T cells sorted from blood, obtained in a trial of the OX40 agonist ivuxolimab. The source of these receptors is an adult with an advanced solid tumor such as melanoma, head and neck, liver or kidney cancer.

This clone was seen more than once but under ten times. The CDR3 nucleotides read TGTGCCAGCTCACCATCGACTCGCACAGATACGCAGTATTTT. Its translation is CASSPSTRTDTQYF. The V call is TRBV18, the J call TRBJ2-3; D gene uncertain. CDR1 KGHSH and CDR2 LQKENI come from the germline V gene. V was cut by 2 bases and J by 1 base, with 7 bases left in between. The CDR3 runs to 14 residues.

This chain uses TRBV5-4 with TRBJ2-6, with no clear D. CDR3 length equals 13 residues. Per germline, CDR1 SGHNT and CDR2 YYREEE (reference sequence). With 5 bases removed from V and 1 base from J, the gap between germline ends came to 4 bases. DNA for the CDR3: TGTGCCAGCAGGGGGTCTGGGGCCAACGTCCTGACTTTC. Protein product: CASRGSGANVLTF.

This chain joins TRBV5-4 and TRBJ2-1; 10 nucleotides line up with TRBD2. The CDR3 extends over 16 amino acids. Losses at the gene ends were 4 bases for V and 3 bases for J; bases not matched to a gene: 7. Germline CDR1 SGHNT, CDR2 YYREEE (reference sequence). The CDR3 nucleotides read TGTGCCAGCAGCAACATAGCGGGAGGTAACTACAATGAGCAGTTCTTC. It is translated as CASSNIAGGNYNEQFF.